What follows are 28 T cell receptor beta chains derived from one specimen sequenced in a study of vaccination and CD4 T cells after COVID-19. TCRdb re-analysed the PCR reads in MiXCR, keeping a single row per CDR3 protein. The data show about 36,000 distinct CDR3 sequences, 36% seen once. Time point specified: late sampling 161 to 241 days after vaccination in three convalescent patients. The starting material was CD4+ T cells from blood, obtained about 7 months after SARS-CoV-2 vaccination. Every receptor here comes from a human donor who had recovered from COVID-19.

The CDR3 nucleotides read TGTGCCAGCAGGACCCCGGGAGGGGCCGAGCAGTACTTC. Amino acids: CASRTPGGAEQYF. This chain uses TRBV6-2 or TRBV6-3 with TRBJ2-7; 8 bases agree with TRBD2. This CDR3 has 13 amino acids. Germline CDR1 is MNHEY and CDR2 is SVGEGT. The junction had 7 bases not matched to a gene; V was cut back by 6 bases and J by 6 bases.

This chain connects TRBV20-1 to TRBJ2-1, with TRBD1 matching over 8 bases. Germline-derived CDR1 and CDR2 are DFQATT and SNEGSKA (reference sequence). Trimming cost V 3 bases and J 7 bases; bases outside gene matches: 8. The CDR3 runs to 14 residues. The CDR3 region has the DNA TGCAGTGCTAGTTCAGGGGGCTTCGCGAATGAGCAGTTCTTC. Its translation: CSASSGGFANEQFF.

The chain carries TRBV25-1 and TRBJ2-2; 10 bases match TRBD2. The junction had 5 bases not matched to a gene; V was cut back by 5 bases and J by 5 bases. CDR1 and CDR2 from the germline V gene are MGHDK and SYGVNS. The CDR3 is 15 amino acids. This CDR3 is CASSPGLARTGELFF. CDR3 bases: TGTGCCAGCAGTCCGGGACTAGCGAGAACCGGGGAGCTGTTTTTT. Complete variable domain (other parts from reference TRBV25-1 and TRBJ2-2): EADIYQTPRYLVIGTGKKITLECSQTMGHDKMYWYQQDPGMELHLIHYSYGVNSTEKGDLSSESTVSRIRTEHFPLTLESARPSHTSQYLCASSPGLARTGELFFGEGSRLTVL.

The chain recombines TRBV15 with TRBJ2-5; no firm D call. The CDR3 has 17 amino acids. V was cut by 3 bases and J by 0 bases, with 17 bases left in between. Germline CDR1 and CDR2: LNHNV and YYDKDF (reference sequence). CDR3 coding DNA: TGTGCCACCAGCAGGATGAGACGGCCTAATTACCAAGAGACCCAGTACTTC. This sequence encodes CATSRMRRPNYQETQYF.

This clonotype was detected a few times. The chain is built from TRBV7-6 and TRBJ2-7; 10 bases are shared with TRBD1. The CDR3 length is 17 residues. The germline CDR1 and CDR2 sequences are SGHVS and FNYEAQ. J was trimmed by 0 bases and V by 3 bases; bases with no gene match: 8. The CDR3 region has the DNA TGTGCCAGCAGCTTGGGTCGGGACAGGGGACACTCCTACGAGCAGTACTTC. Translating gives CASSLGRDRGHSYEQYF.

The chain employs TRBV6-1 and TRBJ1-6, with 7 nucleotides matching TRBD1. This CDR3 region has 15 residues. The V gene end was trimmed by 7 bases and the J gene end by 4 bases; junction bases not matched to a gene: 7. Looked up from germline, CDR1 is MNHNS and CDR2 is SASEGT. CDR3 loop: CASITRQGYNSPLHF. CDR3 DNA: TGTGCCAGCATCACGCGACAGGGATATAATTCACCCCTCCACTTT.

This clonotype was counted between two and nine times. The V call is TRBV19, the J call TRBJ1-1; TRBD1 aligns across 7 bases. CDR1 and CDR2 (germline): LNHDA, SQIVND (reference sequence). The CDR3 sequence is 10 residues long. V was pared by 11 bases and J by 10 bases, with 7 bases of the junction left unmatched. The CDR3 loop is CASKEGAAFF. CDR3 nucleotides: TGTGCCTCAAAGGAGGGGGCAGCTTTCTTT.

The table lists this clonotype with a few counts. The rearrangement uses TRBV11-1 and TRBJ2-7; no firm D call. The CDR3 runs 13 residues. Germline CDR1 is SGHAT and CDR2 is FQDESV (reference sequence). Trimming stripped 5 bases from V and 5 bases from J, with 13 bases between. This CDR3 is CASSPTEINEQYF. CDR3 DNA sequence: TGTGCCAGCAGCCCTACTGAGATCAACGAGCAGTACTTC.

This chain uses TRBV7-9 with TRBJ2-3; the match to TRBD2 covers 10 bases. The CDR3 has 16 amino acids. Germline V gives CDR1 SEHNR, CDR2 FQNEAQ (reference sequence). Trimming removed 4 bases from V and 4 bases from J; junction bases left unmatched: 8. CDR3 nucleotides: TGTGCCAGCAGCTCTTCGTCGCTAGCGGGGGCAGATACGCAGTATTTT. Translated: CASSSSSLAGADTQYF.

This clonotype came up a few times. This chain uses TRBV28 with TRBJ1-5, with a tentative D call TRBD1 (6 bases). Germline CDR1 is MDHEN and CDR2 is SYDVKM. CDR3 length: 18 residues. V was shortened by 3 bases and J by 4 bases, with 22 bases between the two germline ends. CDR3 nucleotides: TGTGCCAGCAGTTTTATAGGCCGAAGGACAGAGCCTAATCAGCCCCAGCATTTT. Protein product: CASSFIGRRTEPNQPQHF.

This clonotype was recorded at least ten times. J is TRBJ2-7 and V is TRBV20-1; D remains ambiguous. Trimming shortened V by 1 base and J by 4 bases, and 14 bases separated the two germline ends. The CDR3 runs 14 residues. Germline CDR1 and CDR2: DFQATT and SNEGSKA (reference sequence). CDR3 coding DNA: TGCAGTGCTAGAGGTGATCGTGAGGTATACGAGCAGTACTTC. It encodes CSARGDREVYEQYF.

This clonotype was observed a few times. The V call is TRBV6-5, the J call TRBJ2-7; 7 bases map to TRBD1. Trimming removed 4 bases from V and 9 bases from J; junction bases left unmatched: 9. There are 13 residues in the CDR3. The germline V gene has CDR1 MNHEY and CDR2 SVGAGI. The CDR3 reads CASSSNRGSVQYF. The CDR3 DNA reads as TGTGCCAGCAGTTCGAACAGGGGTTCCGTGCAGTACTTC.

The J gene is TRBJ2-7, the V gene TRBV7-9; 13 bases match TRBD2. CDR1 and CDR2 from the germline V gene are SEHNR and FQNEAQ (reference sequence). The CDR3 has 13 residues. Trimming at V came to 8 bases and at J to 5 bases, leaving 3 bases not matched to a gene. CDR3 residues: CASSGLAGDEQYF. CDR3 nucleotide sequence: TGTGCCAGCTCCGGACTAGCGGGGGACGAGCAGTACTTC. Drawing the rest from reference TRBV7-9 and TRBJ2-7, the complete variable domain is DTGVSQNPRHKITKRGQNVTFRCDPISEHNRLYWYRQTLGQGPEFLTYFQNEAQLEKSRLLSDRFSAERPKGSFSTLEIQRTEQGDSAMYLCASSGLAGDEQYFGPGTRLTVT.

In this sample, this clonotype turned up a few times. The chain combines TRBV7-2 with TRBJ2-1; no clear D gene. V gave up 0 bases and J gave up 4 bases, with 7 bases separating them. Germline lookup yields CDR1 SGHTA and CDR2 FQGNSA. The CDR3 is 14 amino acids. The CDR3 region is CASSLAINYNEQFF. The CDR3 DNA sequence: TGTGCCAGCAGCTTAGCGATAAATTACAATGAGCAGTTCTTC.

This chain connects TRBV5-1 to TRBJ2-2; D ambiguous. CDR3 length: 13 residues. CDR1 SGHRS and CDR2 YFSETQ come from the germline V gene. Trimming pared 4 bases from V and 5 bases from J, leaving 9 bases between. CDR3 in amino acids: CASSLPRTGELFF. The CDR3 bases are TGCGCCAGCAGCCTCCCGCGAACCGGGGAGCTGTTTTTT.

The chain couples TRBV4-1 to TRBJ1-5; D might be TRBD1 (5 bases). CDR1 is MGHRA, CDR2 YSYEKL, per germline. The V end was cut by 0 bases, the J end by 2 bases, with 8 bases between. This CDR3 is built from 15 residues. The CDR3 coding sequence is TGCGCCAGCAGCCAAGATATGGGGGGCAATCAGCCCCAGCATTTT. Its translation: CASSQDMGGNQPQHF.

The sample holds a few counts of this clonotype. This chain links TRBV7-2 with TRBJ2-4; the D gene is possibly TRBD2 (5 bases). Germline V gene lookup returns CDR1 SGHTA and CDR2 FQGNSA. The CDR3 is 15 amino acids. V shed 3 bases and J shed 8 bases, with 17 bases lying between them. CDR3 DNA sequence: TGTGCCAGCAGCTTTGGCGTACCGAGGGAAGACATTCAGTACTTC. It yields the protein CASSFGVPREDIQYF. Variable domain in full (rest from reference TRBV7-2 and TRBJ2-4): GAGVSQSPSNKVTEKGKDVELRCDPISGHTALYWYRQSLGQGLEFLIYFQGNSAPDKSGLPSDRFSAERTGGSVSTLTIQRTQQEDSAVYLCASSFGVPREDIQYFGAGTRLSVL.

The rearrangement uses TRBV7-2 and TRBJ2-4; D gene ambiguous. The CDR3 length is 15 residues. V dropped 1 base and J dropped 0 bases, with 7 bases sitting between them. Germline V gene data show CDR1 as SGHTA and CDR2 as FQGNSA. CDR3 sequence (DNA): TGTGCCAGCAGCTTAGAGGTTTTAGCCAAAAACATTCAGTACTTC. This translates into CASSLEVLAKNIQYF.

J is TRBJ2-1 and V is TRBV7-9, with 16 bases identical to TRBD2. Looked up from germline, CDR1 is SEHNR and CDR2 is FQNEAQ (reference sequence). J lost 8 bases, V lost 1 base, and 8 bases had no gene match. The CDR3 spans 18 residues. The CDR3 loop is CASSLDFWGTSGRDEQFF. CDR3 bases: TGTGCCAGCAGCTTAGATTTTTGGGGGACTAGCGGGAGGGATGAGCAGTTCTTC.

A single count supports this clonotype. The CDR3 sequence: CASSPQGRTEAFF. Here the CDR3 DNA reads TGTGCCAGCAGCCCTCAGGGGCGCACTGAAGCTTTCTTT. V usage is TRBV5-4 and J usage is TRBJ1-1; TRBD1 might be the D (6 bases). Germline-derived CDR1 and CDR2 are SGHNT and YYREEE (reference sequence). This CDR3 has 13 amino acids. V was trimmed by 4 bases and J by 4 bases, leaving 11 bases between them.

This clonotype has only a few counts. V and J are TRBV20-1 and TRBJ2-1; 10 nucleotides align to TRBD1. Germline V gene data show CDR1 as DFQATT and CDR2 as SNEGSKA (reference sequence). CDR3 size: 14 residues. V lost 2 bases and J lost 7; bases outside the gene matches: 5. The CDR3 DNA reads TGCAGTGCTAGATTTGGACAGGGGGTAAATGAGCAGTTCTTC. It encodes CSARFGQGVNEQFF.

The rearrangement joins TRBV20-1 to TRBJ2-5; TRBD2 matches at 7 bases. This CDR3 has 17 residues. In germline, CDR1 is DFQATT, CDR2 SNEGSKA (reference sequence). J gave up 1 base and V 3 bases, and 14 bases lay outside the gene matches. The CDR3 bases are TGCAGTGCTAGCGGTCGGGAGGACGACCCAACCCAAGAGACCCAGTACTTC. Protein product: CSASGREDDPTQETQYF.

This clonotype was counted between two and nine times. The V call is TRBV19, the J call TRBJ2-2; 7 bases line up with TRBD2. V dropped 3 bases and J dropped 5; count of bases not matched to a gene: 6. CDR1 and CDR2 from the germline V gene are LNHDA and SQIVND (reference sequence). The CDR3 loop spans 15 amino acids. The CDR3 reads CASSIGGRETGELFF. In nucleotides, the CDR3 is TGTGCCAGTAGTATCGGGGGGAGGGAAACCGGGGAGCTGTTTTTT.

The sample holds one count of this clonotype. The chain employs TRBV20-1 and TRBJ2-7; unclear D gene. The CDR3 sequence is 15 residues long. V was clipped by 0 bases and J by 5 bases, with 17 bases between them. Per germline, CDR1 DFQATT and CDR2 SNEGSKA (reference sequence). DNA for the CDR3: TGCAGTGCTAGAGATCTGGCCCCAGACGGTAACGAGCAGTACTTC. It is translated as CSARDLAPDGNEQYF.

The chain combines TRBV2 with TRBJ1-5, with D perhaps matching TRBD1 (6 bases). V lost 8 bases, J lost 6 bases, and 11 bases lay in between. The CDR3 sequence is 12 residues long. Germline CDR1 and CDR2: SNHLY and FYNNEI. CDR3 in amino acids: CASQGMRQPQHF. The DNA for the CDR3 is TGTGCCAGCCAGGGGATGCGTCAGCCCCAGCATTTT.

V gene TRBV28 combines with J gene TRBJ1-5; D remains ambiguous. This CDR3 spans 15 amino acids. Trimming took 3 bases from V and 4 from J, leaving 13 bases between them. The V gene's germline CDR1 is MDHEN and CDR2 SYDVKM. For the CDR3, the DNA is TGTGCCAGCAGTTTGTTGGGTGGTGTGAATCAGCCCCAGCATTTT. Its protein is CASSLLGGVNQPQHF.

This clonotype showed up just a few times. DNA of the CDR3: TGCAGTGCCAGTTCGACAGGGTTGTACAATGAGCAGTTCTTC. It codes for CSASSTGLYNEQFF. The chain combines TRBV20-1 with TRBJ2-1, with TRBD1 identical over 7 bases. CDR1 and CDR2 from the germline V gene are DFQATT and SNEGSKA (reference sequence). The length of the CDR3 is 14 residues. V lost 6 bases, J lost 4 bases, and 9 bases stayed unmatched.

This chain connects TRBV4-3 to TRBJ1-5; D is perhaps TRBD1 (6 bases). Germline V gene data show CDR1 as LGHNA and CDR2 as YSLEER. The CDR3 loop spans 17 amino acids. Trimming removed 0 bases at V and 5 bases at J, with 17 bases between. The CDR3 is CASSQDIGGGAYQPQHF. CDR3 in DNA: TGCGCCAGCAGCCAAGATATCGGTGGGGGCGCCTATCAGCCCCAGCATTTT.